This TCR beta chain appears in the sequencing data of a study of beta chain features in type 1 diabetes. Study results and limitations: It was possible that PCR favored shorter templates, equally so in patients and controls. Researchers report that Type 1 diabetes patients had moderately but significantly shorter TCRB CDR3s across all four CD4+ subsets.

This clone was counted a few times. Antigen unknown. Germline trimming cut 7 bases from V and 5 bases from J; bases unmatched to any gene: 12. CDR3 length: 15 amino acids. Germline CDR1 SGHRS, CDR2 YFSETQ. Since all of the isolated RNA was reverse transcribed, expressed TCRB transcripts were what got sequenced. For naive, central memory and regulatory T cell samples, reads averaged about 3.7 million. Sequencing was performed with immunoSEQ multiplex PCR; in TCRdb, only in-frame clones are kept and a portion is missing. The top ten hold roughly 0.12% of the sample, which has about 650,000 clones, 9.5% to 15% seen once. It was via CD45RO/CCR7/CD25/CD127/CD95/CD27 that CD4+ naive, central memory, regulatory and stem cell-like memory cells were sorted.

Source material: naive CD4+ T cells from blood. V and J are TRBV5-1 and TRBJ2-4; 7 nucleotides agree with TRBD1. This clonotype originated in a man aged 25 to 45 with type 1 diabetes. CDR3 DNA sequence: TGCGCCAGCCGCGAGACAGGGCAAGTTGAAAACATTCAGTACTTC. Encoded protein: CASRETGQVENIQYF.